This T cell receptor (beta chain) comes out of a study of identifying expanded T cells in peripheral blood. Study findings and constraints: Technical replicates showed about 1.1 changed clones; roughly two weeks about 16; four weeks 19. Roughly 2-week clone count variance significantly increased as total template count grew.

Clones were sequenced by immunoSEQ multiplex PCR, and TCRdb holds only the in-frame ones, with some missing. The table lists about 76,000 clones, approximately 84% of them singletons. This clone was seen a handful of times. Its cognate antigen is unknown. V was pared by 5 bases and J by 2 bases, with 7 bases between. The CDR3 extends over 12 amino acids. Germline V gives CDR1 GTSNPN, CDR2 SVGIG (reference sequence). This TCR was recovered from a person aged 18-69 years in good health. Sequencing used blood. The V and J genes are TRBV30 and TRBJ1-3; D not certain. CDR3 in amino acids: CAWAATGNTIYF. The CDR3 DNA follows: TGTGCCTGGGCGGCGACTGGAAACACCATATATTTT.